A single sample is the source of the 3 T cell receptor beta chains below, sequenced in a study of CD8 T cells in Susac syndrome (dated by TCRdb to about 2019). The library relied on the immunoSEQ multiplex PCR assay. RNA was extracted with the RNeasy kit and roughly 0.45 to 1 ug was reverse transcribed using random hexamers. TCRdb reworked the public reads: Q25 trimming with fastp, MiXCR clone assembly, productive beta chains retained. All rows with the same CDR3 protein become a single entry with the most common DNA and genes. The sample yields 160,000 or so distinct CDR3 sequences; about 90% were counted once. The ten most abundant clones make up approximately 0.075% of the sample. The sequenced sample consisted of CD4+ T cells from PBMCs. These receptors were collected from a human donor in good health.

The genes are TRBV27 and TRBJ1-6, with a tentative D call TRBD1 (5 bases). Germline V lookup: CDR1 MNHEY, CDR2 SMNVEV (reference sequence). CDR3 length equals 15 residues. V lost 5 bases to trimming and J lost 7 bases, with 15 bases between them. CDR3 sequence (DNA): TGTGCCAGCAGTGTGTACCGGGGCCCCAATTCACCCCTCCACTTT. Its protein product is CASSVYRGPNSPLHF.

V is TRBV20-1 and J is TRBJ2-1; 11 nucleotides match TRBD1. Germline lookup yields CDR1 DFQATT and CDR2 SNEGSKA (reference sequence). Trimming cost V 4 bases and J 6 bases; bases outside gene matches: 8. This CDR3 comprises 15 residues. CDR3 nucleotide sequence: TGCAGTGCTACCGCCCTCGGGACAGGGGGCAATGAGCAGTTCTTC. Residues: CSATALGTGGNEQFF.

CDR3 sequence reads: CASSPLGSYSNQPQHF. The CDR3 DNA follows: TGTGCCAGCAGCCCCCTGGGATCATATAGCAATCAGCCCCAGCATTTT. This chain uses TRBV7-2 with TRBJ1-5; D not resolved. This CDR3 is 16 amino acids long. Germline V gives CDR1 SGHTA, CDR2 FQGNSA. With 5 bases removed from V and 0 bases from J, the gap between germline ends came to 14 bases.